These T cell receptor beta chains were read from a single sample in a study of T cell responses to AZD1222 COVID-19 vaccine. The data were produced by immunoSEQ multiplex PCR, yet TCRdb's version contains in-frame clones alone and is incomplete. The sample contains about 270,000 clones, around 92% of which appear only once. The source material was peripheral blood, sampled 28 days after the second AZD1222 dose. The receptors come from an adult who received the AZD1222 COVID-19 vaccine. Each CDR3 is given with its conserved first and last residue. A D gene is named only where the DNA matches it firmly. Not every row has a clone size; where given, it reads once, few, many or a size class.

j_call v_call clone_size cdr3_length d_call cdr3_nt cdr3_aa
TRBJ2-7 TRBV11-2 . 14 TRBD2 TGTGCCAGCAGGAGACTAGCGGGGTTAGGAGAGCAGTACTTC CASRRLAGLGEQYF
TRBJ2-2 TRBV19 . 16 TRBD1 TGTGCCAGTAGTGCCGGGGACAGCCCGAACACCGGGGAGCTGTTTTTT CASSAGDSPNTGELFF
TRBJ2-7 TRBV15 . 15 . TGTGCCACCAGCGCGGGGAGGCAGGCTACCTACGAGCAGTACTTC CATSAGRQATYEQYF
TRBJ2-7 TRBV29-1 once 16 . TGCAGCGTTGAAGGGGTGAGCGGCCCGAACTCCTACGAGCAGTACTTC CSVEGVSGPNSYEQYF
TRBJ1-4 TRBV19 . 14 . TGTGCCAGTAGTTCCCGGGACCCAAATGAAAAACTGTTTTTT CASSSRDPNEKLFF
TRBJ2-3 TRBV7-9 . 13 . TGTGCCAGCGTGGGGGCAAGGACAGATACGCAGTATTTT CASVGARTDTQYF
TRBJ2-2 TRBV6-5 . 16 TRBD1 TGTGCCAGCAGTTACCAGACAGGGCGGAACACCGGGGAGCTGTTTTTT CASSYQTGRNTGELFF
TRBJ1-3 TRBV7-9 . 17 TRBD1 TGTGCCAGCAGCTTGGGGACAGGGATTTCATCTGGAAACACCATATATTTT CASSLGTGISSGNTIYF
TRBJ1-4 TRBV6-4 once 14 . TGTGCCAGCATCACCCGGACCTTAAATGAAAAACTGTTTTTT CASITRTLNEKLFF
TRBJ2-1 TRBV18 . 15 . TGTGCCAGCTCACGATCAGGACAAAGGGCCAATGAGCAGTTCTTC CASSRSGQRANEQFF
TRBJ2-3 TRBV9 . 15 . TGTGCCAGCAGCGTAGAAGGCTTCCACACAGATACGCAGTATTTT CASSVEGFHTDTQYF
TRBJ1-5 TRBV7-8 . 15 TRBD1 TGTGCCAGCAGCTCGGGACAGGGATGGGGCCAGCCCCAGCATTTT CASSSGQGWGQPQHF
TRBJ2-1 TRBV5-5 . 16 TRBD1 TGTGCCAGCAGCTGGCAGGGGGATGCCCGGGACAATGAGCAGTTCTTC CASSWQGDARDNEQFF
TRBJ2-2 TRBV19 . 15 . TGTGCCAGTAGTATGATGGGGGCCGGTACCGGGGAGCTGTTTTTT CASSMMGAGTGELFF
TRBJ2-1 TRBV7-3 . 13 . TGTGCCAGCAGCTTAGGGACTGACAATGAGCAGTTCTTC CASSLGTDNEQFF
TRBJ2-2 TRBV10-1 . 16 TRBD1 TGCGCCAGCAGTGAGTCGTGGACAGGGAACACCGGGGAGCTGTTTTTT CASSESWTGNTGELFF
TRBJ2-7 TRBV20-1 . 14 TRBD2 TGCAGTGCTAGTCAGCGGGGGTTCTCCTACGAGCAGTACTTC CSASQRGFSYEQYF
TRBJ1-6 TRBV28 . 16 TRBD1 TGTGCCAGCAGTCTTTTCCGGGACAGCTATAATTCACCCCTCCACTTT CASSLFRDSYNSPLHF
TRBJ2-1 TRBV2 . 13 TRBD2 TGTGCCAGCAGTGGGCCCCGGGGGGATGAGCAGTTCTTC CASSGPRGDEQFF
TRBJ2-7 TRBV19 . 13 . TGTGCCAGTAGTATCAATCGGGGCTACGAGCAGTACTTC CASSINRGYEQYF
TRBJ2-7 TRBV27 . 14 . TGTGCCAGCAGTTTCGGGACGGCCATCGACGAGCAGTACTTC CASSFGTAIDEQYF
TRBJ1-4 TRBV2 . 15 . TGTGCCAGCAGTATCACGGGGACAACTAATGAAAAACTGTTTTTT CASSITGTTNEKLFF
TRBJ2-2 TRBV29-1 . 11 . TGCAGCGCCCTTTTAACCGGGGAGCTGTTTTTT CSALLTGELFF
TRBJ2-1 TRBV12-2 . 18 . TGTGCAAGTCGCTTAGCGGGACTAGCGGGAGTGACCTACAATGAGCAGTTCTTC CASRLAGLAGVTYNEQFF
TRBJ2-7 TRBV27 . 16 TRBD2 TGTGCCAGCAGTCCCCTAGCGGGACGGAGCTCCTACGAGCAGTACTTC CASSPLAGRSSYEQYF
TRBJ1-5 TRBV7-9 . 12 . TGTGCCAGCAGCTCGGGCGGTCAGCCCCAGCATTTT CASSSGGQPQHF
TRBJ1-2 TRBV5-1 once 13 . TGCGCCAGCAGCCTCCAAGGGGGGGGCGACTACACCTTC CASSLQGGGDYTF
TRBJ1-4 TRBV28 . 14 . TGTGCCAGCAGTTTCGACAGGATAAATGAAAAACTGTTTTTT CASSFDRINEKLFF
TRBJ2-3 TRBV28 . 15 TRBD1 TGTGCCAGCAGGGACAGGGGAGGTGGCACAGATACGCAGTATTTT CASRDRGGGTDTQYF
TRBJ1-5 TRBV21-1 . 17 . TGTGCCAGCAGCCAAGTTGGCCCTACAGGGTTAGATCAGCCCCAGCATTTT CASSQVGPTGLDQPQHF
TRBJ1-2 TRBV7-9 . 13 . TGTGCCAGCAGCTTAGTTAACCAAGGAGGCTACACCTTC CASSLVNQGGYTF
TRBJ1-4 TRBV7-9 once 14 . TGTGCCAGCAAAAGATCAGGGGAAAATGAAAAACTGTTTTTT CASKRSGENEKLFF
TRBJ2-7 TRBV29-1 . 15 TRBD1 TGCAGCGTTGAAATCGGGACAGGGGGATCCTACGAGCAGTACTTC CSVEIGTGGSYEQYF
TRBJ2-7 TRBV7-2 . 11 . TGTGCGACGCAGGGTTTTGGAGAGCAGTACTTC CATQGFGEQYF
TRBJ1-3 TRBV6-6 . 16 TRBD1 TGTGCCAGCAGTCTCCGGACAGGATACTCTGGAAACACCATATATTTT CASSLRTGYSGNTIYF
TRBJ1-5 TRBV6-2/TRBV6-3 . 15 . TGTGCCAGCAGTAGCCAGGGTCTTAGCAATCAGCCCCAGCATTTT CASSSQGLSNQPQHF
TRBJ2-2 TRBV10-3 . 15 TRBD2 TGTGCCATCAGTCCGACTAGCGTCGACACCGGGGAGCTGTTTTTT CAISPTSVDTGELFF
TRBJ2-1 TRBV9 . 13 . TGTGCCAGCAGCGGTGGTCACTACAATGAGCAGTTCTTC CASSGGHYNEQFF
TRBJ2-1 TRBV3-1/TRBV3-2 . 15 . TGTGCCAGCAGCCCATCGGGACTCGCCATCAATGAGCAGTTCTTC CASSPSGLAINEQFF
TRBJ2-3 TRBV4-3 once 17 TRBD2 TGCGCCAGCAGCCCGTACGGACTAGCGGGAGGTCCAGATACGCAGTATTTT CASSPYGLAGGPDTQYF
TRBJ2-4 TRBV28 . 19 TRBD1 TGTGCCAGCAGGCCAGCGGGGGACAGGGGGTCCTTAGCCAAAAACATTCAGTACTTC CASRPAGDRGSLAKNIQYF
TRBJ2-3 TRBV9 . 13 . TGTGCCAGCAGCTACTCCGGGGACGATACGCAGTATTTT CASSYSGDDTQYF
TRBJ1-2 TRBV28 . 13 . TGTGCCAGCACCCTGGCAGGGGCCCGTGGCTACACCTTC CASTLAGARGYTF
TRBJ2-1 TRBV9 . 14 TRBD2 TGTGCCAGCAGCCCCACTAGCGGCTACAATGAGCAGTTCTTC CASSPTSGYNEQFF
TRBJ2-7 TRBV10-1 . 19 . TGCGCCAGCAGTGATAAGGTTGGGATTTGGGCGGGTGGACCCTACGAGCAGTACTTC CASSDKVGIWAGGPYEQYF
TRBJ2-3 TRBV24-1 once 16 TRBD2 TGTGCCACCAATCTCGAGCGGGGGGTCCTCACAGATACGCAGTATTTT CATNLERGVLTDTQYF
TRBJ1-2 TRBV28 . 12 TRBD1 TGTGCCTCCTGGGACAGGAGGTATGGCTACACCTTC CASWDRRYGYTF
TRBJ1-2 TRBV5-4 . 15 . TGTGCCAGCAGCTCGTCGTGGTCGCTAGGCTATGGCTACACCTTC CASSSSWSLGYGYTF
TRBJ2-5 TRBV3-1/TRBV3-2 . 16 . TGTGCCAGCAGCCAAGAGCTAGCGCCCTCCTCGGAGACCCAGTACTTC CASSQELAPSSETQYF